Sequencing of this T cell receptor beta chain was carried out in a study of CD8 T cells in acute hepatitis C reinfection. Findings of the study overall: TRBV04 and TRBV06 were preferentially used in all groups, not explained by naive pool overrepresentation. Regardless of outcome, roughly twelve public clonotypes appeared, one using V04-02/J02-02. Diversity was high, without significant differences between resolver and chronic groups.

TCRdb's copy holds only in-frame clones and misses some; the assay was immunoSEQ multiplex PCR. The sample carries fewer than 1,500 clones, around half recorded once. Time point described: acute HCV infection, within 168 days of estimated infection date. The hepatitis C virus-specific receptor repertoire was characterized directly ex vivo, with no prior expansion in culture. Dead cells were excluded, and live cells stained for CD3, CD8 and CD45RO. Germline CDR1 is MNHEY and CDR2 is SMNVEV (reference sequence). The CDR3 contains 15 residues. Trimming shortened V by 6 bases and J by 8 bases, and 19 bases separated the two germline ends.

The source material was HCV NS3-1073 tetramer-sorted CD8+ T cells from PBMCs, sampled during acute infection. This receptor was obtained from a woman in her late teens or twenties who spontaneously cleared hepatitis C infection. The rearrangement uses TRBV27 and TRBJ1-4; maybe TRBD1 (5 bases). The chain's CDR3 is CASSETGGSWEKLFF. Written as DNA, the CDR3 is TGTGCCAGCAGCGAAACGGGGGGGTCCTGGGAAAAACTGTTTTTT.